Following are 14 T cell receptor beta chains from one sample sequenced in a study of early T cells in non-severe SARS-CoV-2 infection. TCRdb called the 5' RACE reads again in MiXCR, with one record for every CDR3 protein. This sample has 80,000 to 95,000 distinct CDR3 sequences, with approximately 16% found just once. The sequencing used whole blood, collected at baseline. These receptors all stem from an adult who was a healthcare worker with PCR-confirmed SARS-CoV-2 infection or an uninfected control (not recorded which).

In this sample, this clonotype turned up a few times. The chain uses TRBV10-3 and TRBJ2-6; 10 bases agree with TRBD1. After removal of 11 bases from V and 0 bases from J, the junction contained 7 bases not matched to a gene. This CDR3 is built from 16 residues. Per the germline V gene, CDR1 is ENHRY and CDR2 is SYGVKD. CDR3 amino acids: CAAGTGETSGANVLTF. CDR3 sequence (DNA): TGTGCCGCGGGGACAGGGGAGACCTCTGGGGCCAACGTCCTGACTTTC.

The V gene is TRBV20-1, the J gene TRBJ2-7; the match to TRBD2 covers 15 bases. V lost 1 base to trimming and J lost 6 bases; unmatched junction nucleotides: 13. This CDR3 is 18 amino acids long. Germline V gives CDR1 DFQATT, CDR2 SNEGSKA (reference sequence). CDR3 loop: CSARARAGTSGRWGEQYF. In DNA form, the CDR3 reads TGCAGTGCTAGAGCCCGAGCCGGGACTAGCGGGAGGTGGGGCGAGCAGTACTTC.

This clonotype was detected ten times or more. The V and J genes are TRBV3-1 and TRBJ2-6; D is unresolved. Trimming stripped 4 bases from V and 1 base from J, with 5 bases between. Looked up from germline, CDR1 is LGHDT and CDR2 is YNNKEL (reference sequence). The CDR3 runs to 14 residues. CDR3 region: CASSPPSGANVLTF. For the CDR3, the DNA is TGTGCCAGCAGCCCCCCGTCTGGGGCCAACGTCCTGACTTTC.

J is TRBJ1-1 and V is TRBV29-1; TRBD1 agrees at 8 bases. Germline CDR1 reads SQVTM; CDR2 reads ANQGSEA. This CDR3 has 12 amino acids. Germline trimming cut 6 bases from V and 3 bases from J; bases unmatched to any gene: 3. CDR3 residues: CSVQGEHTEAFF. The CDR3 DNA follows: TGCAGCGTACAGGGGGAACACACTGAAGCTTTCTTT.

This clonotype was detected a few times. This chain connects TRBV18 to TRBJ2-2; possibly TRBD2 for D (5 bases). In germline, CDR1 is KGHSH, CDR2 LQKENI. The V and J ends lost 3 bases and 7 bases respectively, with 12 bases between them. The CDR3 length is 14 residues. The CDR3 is CASSPEVMSGELFF. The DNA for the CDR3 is TGTGCCAGCTCACCGGAGGTGATGAGCGGGGAGCTGTTTTTT.

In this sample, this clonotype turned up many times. The CDR3 is CASSSGHYTDTQYF. In nucleotides, the CDR3 is TGTGCCAGCAGCTCGGGACATTACACAGATACGCAGTATTTT. V gene TRBV5-6 combines with J gene TRBJ2-3; the D gene is possibly TRBD1 (6 bases). Per germline, CDR1 SGHDT and CDR2 YYEEEE. The CDR3 has 14 residues. The germline V and J ends were trimmed by 3 bases and 2 bases, with 10 bases remaining between them. The variable domain in full, with the rest retrieved from reference TRBV5-6 and TRBJ2-3, is DAGVTQSPTHLIKTRGQQVTLRCSPKSGHDTVSWYQQALGQGPQFIFQYYEEEERQRGNFPDRFSGHQFPNYSSELNVNALLLGDSALYLCASSSGHYTDTQYFGPGTRLTVL.

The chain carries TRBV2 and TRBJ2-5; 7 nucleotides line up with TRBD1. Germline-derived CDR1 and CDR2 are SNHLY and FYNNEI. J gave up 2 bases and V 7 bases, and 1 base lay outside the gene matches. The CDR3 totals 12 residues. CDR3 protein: CASTGQQETQYF. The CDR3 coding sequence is TGTGCCAGCACGGGACAGCAAGAGACCCAGTACTTC.

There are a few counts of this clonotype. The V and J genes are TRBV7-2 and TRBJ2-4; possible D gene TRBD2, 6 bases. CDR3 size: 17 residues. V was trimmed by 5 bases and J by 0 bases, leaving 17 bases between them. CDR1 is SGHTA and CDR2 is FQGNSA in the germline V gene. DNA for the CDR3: TGTGCCAGCAGCCGGGCTGGAGGGTACCTAGCCAAAAACATTCAGTACTTC. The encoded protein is CASSRAGGYLAKNIQYF.

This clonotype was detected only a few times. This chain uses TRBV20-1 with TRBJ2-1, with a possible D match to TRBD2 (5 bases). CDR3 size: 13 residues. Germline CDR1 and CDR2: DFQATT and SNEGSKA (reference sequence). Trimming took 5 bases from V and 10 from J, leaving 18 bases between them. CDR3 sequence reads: CSASTTALIEQFF. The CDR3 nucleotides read TGCAGTGCTTCGACTACTGCTTTGATCGAGCAGTTCTTC.

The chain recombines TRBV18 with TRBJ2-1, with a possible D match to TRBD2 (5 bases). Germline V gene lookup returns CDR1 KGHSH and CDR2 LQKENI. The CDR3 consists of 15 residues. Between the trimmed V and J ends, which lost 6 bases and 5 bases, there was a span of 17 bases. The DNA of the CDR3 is TGTGCCAGCTCCCGCGAGGGTAGTGTGGACAATGAGCAGTTCTTC. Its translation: CASSREGSVDNEQFF. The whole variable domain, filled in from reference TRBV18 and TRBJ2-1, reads NAGVMQNPRHLVRRRGQEARLRCSPMKGHSHVYWYRQLPEEGLKFMVYLQKENIIDESGMPKERFSAEFPKEGPSILRIQQVVRGDSAAYFCASSREGSVDNEQFFGPGTRLTVL.

CDR3 sequence (DNA): TGCAGTGCTAGACGGGACGGGAACACCGGGGAGCTGTTTTTT. It codes for CSARRDGNTGELFF. The chain has TRBV20-1 and TRBJ2-2, with D perhaps assigned TRBD1 or TRBD2 (5 bases each). The CDR3 covers 14 residues. CDR1 is DFQATT and CDR2 is SNEGSKA in the germline V gene (reference sequence). V was trimmed by 2 bases and J by 1 base, leaving 8 bases between them.

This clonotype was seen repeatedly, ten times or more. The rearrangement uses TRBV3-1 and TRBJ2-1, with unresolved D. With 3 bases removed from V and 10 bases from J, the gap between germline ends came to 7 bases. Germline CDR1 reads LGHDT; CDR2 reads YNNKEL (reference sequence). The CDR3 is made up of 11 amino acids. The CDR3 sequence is CASSQSPEQFF. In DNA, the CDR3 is TGTGCCAGCAGCCAGAGTCCAGAGCAGTTCTTC.

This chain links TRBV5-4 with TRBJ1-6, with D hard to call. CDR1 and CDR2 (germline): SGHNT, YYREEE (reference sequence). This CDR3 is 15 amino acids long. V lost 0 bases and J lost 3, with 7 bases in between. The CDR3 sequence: CASSLESGYNSPLHF. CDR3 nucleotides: TGTGCCAGCAGCTTGGAGAGCGGCTATAATTCACCCCTCCACTTT.

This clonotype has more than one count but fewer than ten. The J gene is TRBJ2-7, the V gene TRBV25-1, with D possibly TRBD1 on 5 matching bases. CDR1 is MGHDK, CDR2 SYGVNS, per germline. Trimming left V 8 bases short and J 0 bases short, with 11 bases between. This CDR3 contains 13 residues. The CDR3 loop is CASETARSYEQYF. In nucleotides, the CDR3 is TGTGCCAGCGAGACAGCCCGCTCCTACGAGCAGTACTTC.